One and the same sample provided the 23 T cell receptor beta chains below, sequenced in a study of T cells after yellow fever vaccination. MiXCR was run by TCRdb on the 5' RACE reads, yielding one entry per CDR3 protein. The sample lists 450,000 to 550,000 distinct CDR3 sequences, around a fifth occurring once. The sequencing used PBMCs, collected more than 20 days after the first yellow fever vaccination. The receptors stem from a man aged 18 to 30 who received the YFV17D yellow fever vaccine.

In this sample, this clonotype turned up a few times. The chain recombines TRBV4-1 with TRBJ2-3; the match to TRBD2 covers 10 bases. The CDR3 spans 15 residues. Per germline, CDR1 MGHRA and CDR2 YSYEKL. J was trimmed by 0 bases and V by 8 bases; bases with no gene match: 5. CDR3: CASGGLAASTDTQYF. The CDR3 DNA follows: TGCGCCAGCGGAGGACTAGCGGCTAGCACAGATACGCAGTATTTT.

The chain couples TRBV29-1 to TRBJ2-3; tentative D call: TRBD1 (6 bases). Trimming took off 6 bases at V and 5 bases at J, with 12 bases between the two ends. The CDR3 spans 12 residues. Germline lookup yields CDR1 SQVTM and CDR2 ANQGSEA. The CDR3 is CSVHGQRDTQYF. The CDR3 coding sequence is TGCAGCGTCCATGGACAGCGAGATACGCAGTATTTT.

Only a few counts were recorded for this clonotype. DNA for the CDR3: TGTGCCAGCAGTTACTCTCCTCCTAGCGGGGTGTACAATGAGCAGTTCTTC. Protein sequence: CASSYSPPSGVYNEQFF. The chain joins TRBV6-6 to TRBJ2-1, with 9 bases aligning to TRBD2. Germline V gives CDR1 MNHNY, CDR2 SVGAGI (reference sequence). V gave up 0 bases and J gave up 4 bases; unmatched junction bases: 7. This CDR3 region has 17 residues.

The chain joins TRBV25-1 to TRBJ2-7; 11 nucleotides align to TRBD1. J gave up 4 bases and V 8 bases, and 4 bases lay outside the gene matches. The CDR3 extends over 13 amino acids. From germline, CDR1 is MGHDK and CDR2 SYGVNS. CDR3 nucleotide sequence: TGTGCCAGCCGGGACAGGGGGTCTTACGAGCAGTACTTC. This encodes CASRDRGSYEQYF.

The chain joins TRBV13 to TRBJ2-1, with a possible D match to TRBD1 (6 bases). CDR1 is PRHDT and CDR2 is FYEKMQ in the germline V gene (reference sequence). This CDR3 spans 15 amino acids. The V end was cut by 0 bases, the J end by 6 bases, with 12 bases between. The CDR3 nucleotides read TGTGCCAGCAGCTTAGGAGGGGGACGGCCCAATGAGCAGTTCTTC. Translating it yields CASSLGGGRPNEQFF. Together with reference TRBV13 and TRBJ2-1, the CDR3 gives the full variable domain: AAGVIQSPRHLIKEKRETATLKCYPIPRHDTVYWYQQGPGQDPQFLISFYEKMQSDKGSIPDRFSAQQFSDYHSELNMSSLELGDSALYFCASSLGGGRPNEQFFGPGTRLTVL.

The chain uses TRBV27 and TRBJ2-5, with TRBD2 as a possible D gene (7 bases). V was shortened by 10 bases and J by 7 bases, with 22 bases between the two germline ends. The germline V gene has CDR1 MNHEY and CDR2 SMNVEV (reference sequence). The CDR3 length is 14 residues. The CDR3 DNA sequence: TGTGCCACCCGATCCAGTGGGGGGGCGGGGACCCAGTACTTC. This codes for CATRSSGGAGTQYF.

The gene calls are TRBV4-3 and TRBJ1-2, with D perhaps matching TRBD1 (6 bases). The CDR3 runs to 15 residues. Germline V gene lookup returns CDR1 LGHNA and CDR2 YSLEER. The V end was cut by 0 bases, the J end by 7 bases, with 15 bases between. The chain's CDR3 is CASSQDWGRSPGYTF. For the CDR3, the DNA is TGCGCCAGCAGCCAAGATTGGGGGCGGTCCCCTGGCTACACCTTC.

The CDR3 DNA reads as TGCAGTGCTTCTCGGACAGGGGGGGAGACCCAGTACTTC. It yields the protein CSASRTGGETQYF. This chain joins TRBV20-1 and TRBJ2-5; TRBD1 agrees at 10 bases. With V trimmed by 5 bases and J by 5 bases, 5 bases remained unmatched. Per the germline V gene, CDR1 is DFQATT and CDR2 is SNEGSKA (reference sequence). This CDR3 has 13 amino acids.

This clonotype was observed a few times. V gene TRBV7-9 combines with J gene TRBJ2-4, with D unclear. Trimming stripped 4 bases from V and 0 bases from J, with 13 bases between. The CDR3 is made up of 16 amino acids. Germline V gene data show CDR1 as SEHNR and CDR2 as FQNEAQ (reference sequence). DNA of the CDR3: TGTGCCAGCAGCTCCAAGAGAACCTTAGCCAAAAACATTCAGTACTTC. Translating it yields CASSSKRTLAKNIQYF.

This clonotype was recorded a few times. The V gene is TRBV5-1, the J gene TRBJ2-3; maybe TRBD1 (5 bases). The V gene's germline CDR1 is SGHRS and CDR2 YFSETQ. Trimming took 0 bases from V and 3 from J, leaving 8 bases between them. This CDR3 region has 14 residues. Here the CDR3 DNA reads TGCGCCAGCAGCTTGGAGACAGTGACAGATACGCAGTATTTT. Translating it yields CASSLETVTDTQYF.

The chain couples TRBV2 to TRBJ2-7, with D possibly TRBD2 on 6 matching bases. In germline, CDR1 is SNHLY, CDR2 FYNNEI. The CDR3 extends over 11 amino acids. In nucleotides, the CDR3 is TGTTCAGGAGGGCAGGAGGACGAGCAGTACTTC. It specifies CSGGQEDEQYF.

The chain uses TRBV5-6 and TRBJ1-5; the D gene is possibly TRBD1 (6 bases). This CDR3 has 15 residues. Trimming pared 4 bases from V and 5 bases from J, leaving 16 bases between. Looked up from germline, CDR1 is SGHDT and CDR2 is YYEEEE. CDR3 nucleotides: TGTGCCAGCAGCCGGAATGGGGGGCCGGATCAGCCCCAGCATTTT. The encoded protein is CASSRNGGPDQPQHF.

This clonotype was counted a few times. The rearrangement links TRBV18 to TRBJ2-5; TRBD2 is a possible D gene (7 bases). The CDR3 extends over 15 amino acids. CDR1 is KGHSH, CDR2 LQKENI, per germline. The V and J ends lost 3 bases and 1 base respectively, with 12 bases between them. Here the CDR3 DNA reads TGTGCCAGCTCACCCCCCCGGGGGGCCCAAGAGACCCAGTACTTC. Its translation is CASSPPRGAQETQYF. The whole variable domain, filled in from reference TRBV18 and TRBJ2-5, reads NAGVMQNPRHLVRRRGQEARLRCSPMKGHSHVYWYRQLPEEGLKFMVYLQKENIIDESGMPKERFSAEFPKEGPSILRIQQVVRGDSAAYFCASSPPRGAQETQYFGPGTRLLVL.

In its sample, this clonotype was seen once. The chain couples TRBV7-2 to TRBJ2-7, with a possible D match to TRBD1 (5 bases). The CDR3 runs to 14 residues. Trimming took 5 bases from V and 3 from J, leaving 14 bases between them. CDR1 SGHTA and CDR2 FQGNSA come from the germline V gene. The CDR3 sequence: CASSVDSVYYEQYF. CDR3 nucleotide sequence: TGTGCCAGCAGCGTCGACAGTGTTTACTACGAGCAGTACTTC.

The chain combines TRBV5-1 with TRBJ1-1; D gene uncertain. Trimming pared 0 bases from V and 0 bases from J, leaving 12 bases between. CDR3 length: 16 residues. From germline, CDR1 is SGHRS and CDR2 YFSETQ. This CDR3 is CASSLGQLAMNTEAFF. In nucleotides, the CDR3 is TGCGCCAGCAGCTTGGGGCAGCTCGCCATGAACACTGAAGCTTTCTTT.

This CDR3 is CASIGSNTDTQYF. In nucleotides, the CDR3 is TGTGCCAGCATCGGGTCTAACACAGATACGCAGTATTTT. The V gene is TRBV27, the J gene TRBJ2-3; D remains ambiguous. The CDR3 sequence is 13 residues long. Germline V gene sequence: CDR1 MNHEY, CDR2 SMNVEV (reference sequence). Trimming removed 7 bases from V and 2 bases from J, with 10 bases in between.

In this sample, this clonotype turned up once. V usage is TRBV5-1 and J usage is TRBJ2-1; D is uncertain. The CDR3 covers 14 residues. From germline, CDR1 is SGHRS and CDR2 YFSETQ. The V end was cut by 1 base, the J end by 8 bases, with 13 bases between. DNA of the CDR3: TGCGCCAGCAGCTTGCGAACAGAGTCCGATGAGCAGTTCTTC. It codes for CASSLRTESDEQFF.

This clonotype was seen many times. The chain is built from TRBV6-2 or TRBV6-3 and TRBJ2-1; D is unresolved. This CDR3 is built from 13 residues. Germline V lookup: CDR1 MNHEY, CDR2 SVGEGT. With 4 bases removed from V and 4 bases from J, the gap between germline ends came to 8 bases. The DNA for the CDR3 is TGTGCCAGCAGTTCCGGCACTTACAATGAGCAGTTCTTC. It specifies CASSSGTYNEQFF.

The V gene is TRBV20-1, the J gene TRBJ2-1; 8 nucleotides match TRBD1. The CDR3 is 12 amino acids. Per the germline V gene, CDR1 is DFQATT and CDR2 is SNEGSKA (reference sequence). V dropped 6 bases and J dropped 9; count of bases not matched to a gene: 7. CDR3: CSAPQGAGEQFF. The CDR3 DNA follows: TGCAGTGCCCCGCAGGGGGCGGGTGAGCAGTTCTTC.

The V and J genes are TRBV29-1 and TRBJ1-1; TRBD1 matches at 8 bases. Germline V gives CDR1 SQVTM, CDR2 ANQGSEA. The CDR3 is 12 residues long. The trim removed 6 bases at V and 7 bases at J, leaving 7 bases unmatched. CDR3 residues: CSVNRQGIEAFF. CDR3 coding DNA: TGCAGCGTGAACCGACAGGGGATTGAAGCTTTCTTT.

The chain carries TRBV12-3 or TRBV12-4 and TRBJ2-3; tentatively, D is TRBD1 (5 bases). The V end was cut by 3 bases, the J end by 7 bases, with 11 bases between. The CDR3 spans 13 residues. CDR3 in amino acids: CASSFRQLYTQYF. As DNA, the CDR3 is TGTGCCAGCAGTTTTCGACAGCTGTATACGCAGTATTTT.

In DNA form, the CDR3 reads TGTGCCAGCAGCCTCCAAGGGTGGCAAGAGACCCAGTACTTC. As protein: CASSLQGWQETQYF. The genes are TRBV12-3 or TRBV12-4 and TRBJ2-5, with D unclear. Trimming stripped 6 bases from V and 2 bases from J, with 13 bases between. This CDR3 comprises 14 residues.

J is TRBJ1-4 and V is TRBV9, with 11 bases matching TRBD1. The V gene end was trimmed by 4 bases and the J gene end by 7 bases; junction bases not matched to a gene: 6. The CDR3 sequence is 15 residues long. Germline V gene data show CDR1 as SGDLS and CDR2 as YYNGEE. This CDR3 reads CASSPRTGGGEKLFF. CDR3 nucleotides: TGTGCCAGCAGCCCCCGGACAGGGGGCGGTGAAAAACTGTTTTTT.